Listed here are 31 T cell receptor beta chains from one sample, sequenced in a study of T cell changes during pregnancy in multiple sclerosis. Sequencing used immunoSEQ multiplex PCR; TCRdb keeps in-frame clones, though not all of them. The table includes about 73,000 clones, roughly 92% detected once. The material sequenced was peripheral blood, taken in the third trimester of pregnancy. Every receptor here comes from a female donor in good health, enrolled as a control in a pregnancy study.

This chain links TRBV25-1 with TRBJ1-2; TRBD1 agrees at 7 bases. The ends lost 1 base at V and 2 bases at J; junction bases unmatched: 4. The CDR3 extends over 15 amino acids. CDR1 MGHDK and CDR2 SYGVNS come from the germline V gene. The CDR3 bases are TGTGCCAGCAGTGAATTAGACAGGGAGAACTATGGCTACACCTTC. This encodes CASSELDRENYGYTF.

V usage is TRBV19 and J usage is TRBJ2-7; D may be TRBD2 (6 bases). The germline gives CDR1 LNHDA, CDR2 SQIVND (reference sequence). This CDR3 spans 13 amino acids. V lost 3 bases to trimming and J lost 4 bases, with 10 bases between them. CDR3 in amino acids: CASSIGGLYEQYF. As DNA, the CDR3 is TGTGCCAGTAGTATCGGGGGTTTGTACGAGCAGTACTTC.

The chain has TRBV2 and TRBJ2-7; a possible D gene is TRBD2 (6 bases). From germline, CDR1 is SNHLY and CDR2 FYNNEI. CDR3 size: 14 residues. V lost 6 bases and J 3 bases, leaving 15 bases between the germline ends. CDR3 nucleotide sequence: TGTGCCAGCAGAGGCGGGACGGCTTACTACGAGCAGTACTTC. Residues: CASRGGTAYYEQYF. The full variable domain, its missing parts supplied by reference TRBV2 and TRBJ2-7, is EPEVTQTPSHQVTQMGQEVILRCVPISNHLYFYWYRQILGQKVEFLVSFYNNEISEKSEIFDDQFSVERPDGSNFTLKIRSTKLEDSAMYFCASRGGTAYYEQYFGPGTRLTVT.

The CDR3 DNA reads TGCGCCAGCAGCTTGGCCGGACAGCAAGACGGCACTGAAGCTTTCTTT. Amino acid sequence: CASSLAGQQDGTEAFF. V and J are TRBV5-1 and TRBJ1-1, with a possible D match to TRBD1 (6 bases). This CDR3 is 16 amino acids long. V lost 0 bases and J lost 4, with 16 bases in between. The germline V gene has CDR1 SGHRS and CDR2 YFSETQ.

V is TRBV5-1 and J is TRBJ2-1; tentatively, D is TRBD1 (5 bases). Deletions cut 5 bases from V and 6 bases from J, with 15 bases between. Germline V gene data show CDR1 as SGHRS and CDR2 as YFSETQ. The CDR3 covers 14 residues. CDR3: CASRRTFRGNEQFF. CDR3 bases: TGCGCCAGCAGGAGGACATTCAGAGGCAATGAGCAGTTCTTC.

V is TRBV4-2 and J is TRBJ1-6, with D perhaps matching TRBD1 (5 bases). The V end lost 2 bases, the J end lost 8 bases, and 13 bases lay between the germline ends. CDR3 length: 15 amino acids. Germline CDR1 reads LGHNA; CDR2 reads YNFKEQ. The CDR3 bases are TGTGCCAGCAGCCAATCTTCACAGGTGGATTCACCCCTCCACTTT. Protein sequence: CASSQSSQVDSPLHF.

The CDR3 coding sequence is TGTGCCAGTAGTATAGGGGGCCCTACTGGCTCACCCCTCCACTTT. This translates into CASSIGGPTGSPLHF. The chain joins TRBV19 to TRBJ1-6; perhaps TRBD1 as D (5 bases). CDR3 length equals 15 residues. Germline loops: CDR1 LNHDA, CDR2 SQIVND (reference sequence). V gave up 1 base and J gave up 10 bases, with 14 bases separating them.

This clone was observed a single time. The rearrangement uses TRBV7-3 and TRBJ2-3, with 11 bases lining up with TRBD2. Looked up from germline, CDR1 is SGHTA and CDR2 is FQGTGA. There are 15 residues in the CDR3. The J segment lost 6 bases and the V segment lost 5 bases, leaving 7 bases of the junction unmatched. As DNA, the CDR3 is TGTGCCAGCAGCAATAGCGGGAGGGCTGCTGATACGCAGTATTTT. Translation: CASSNSGRAADTQYF.

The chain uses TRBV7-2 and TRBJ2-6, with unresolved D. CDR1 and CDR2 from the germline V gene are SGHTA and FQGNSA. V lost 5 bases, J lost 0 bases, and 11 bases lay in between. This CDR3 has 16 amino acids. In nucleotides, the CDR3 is TGTGCCAGCAGCCCCATTTGGAGCTCTGGGGCCAACGTCCTGACTTTC. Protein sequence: CASSPIWSSGANVLTF.

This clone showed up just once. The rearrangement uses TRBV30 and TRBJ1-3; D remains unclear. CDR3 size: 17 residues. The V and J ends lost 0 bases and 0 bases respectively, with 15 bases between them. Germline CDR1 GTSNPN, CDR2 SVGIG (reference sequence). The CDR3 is CAWSVTEPHPSGNTIYF. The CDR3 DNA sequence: TGTGCCTGGAGTGTAACAGAGCCCCATCCCTCTGGAAACACCATATATTTT.

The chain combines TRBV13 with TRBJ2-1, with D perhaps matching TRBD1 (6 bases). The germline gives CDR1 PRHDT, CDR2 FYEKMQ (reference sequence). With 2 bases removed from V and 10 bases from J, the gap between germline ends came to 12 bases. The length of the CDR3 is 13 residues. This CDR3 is CASSLTGRWEQFF. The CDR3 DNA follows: TGTGCCAGCAGCTTAACAGGGCGGTGGGAGCAGTTCTTC.

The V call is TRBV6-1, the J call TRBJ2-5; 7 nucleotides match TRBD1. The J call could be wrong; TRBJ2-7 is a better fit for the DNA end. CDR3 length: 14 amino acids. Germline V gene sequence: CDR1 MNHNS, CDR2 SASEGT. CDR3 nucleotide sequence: TGTGCCAGCAATCGGGACAGAAACTCCTACGAGCAGTACTTC. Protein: CASNRDRNSYEQYF.

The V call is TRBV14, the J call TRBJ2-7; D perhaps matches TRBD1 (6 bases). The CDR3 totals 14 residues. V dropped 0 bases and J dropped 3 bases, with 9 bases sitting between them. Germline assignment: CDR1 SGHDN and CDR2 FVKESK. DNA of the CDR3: TGTGCCAGCAGCCAAGAGGACAGCTACTACGAGCAGTACTTC. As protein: CASSQEDSYYEQYF. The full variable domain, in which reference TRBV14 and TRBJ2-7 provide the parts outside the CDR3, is EAGVTQFPSHSVIEKGQTVTLRCDPISGHDNLYWYRRVMGKEIKFLLHFVKESKQDESGMPNNRFLAERTGGTYSTLKVQPAELEDSGVYFCASSQEDSYYEQYFGPGTRLTVT.

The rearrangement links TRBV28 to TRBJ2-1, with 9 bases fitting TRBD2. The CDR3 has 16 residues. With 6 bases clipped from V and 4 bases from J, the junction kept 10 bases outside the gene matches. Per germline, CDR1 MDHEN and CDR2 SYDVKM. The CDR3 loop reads CASSPAGSGGYNEQFF. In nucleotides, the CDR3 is TGTGCCAGCAGCCCCGCGGGTAGCGGGGGTTACAATGAGCAGTTCTTC.

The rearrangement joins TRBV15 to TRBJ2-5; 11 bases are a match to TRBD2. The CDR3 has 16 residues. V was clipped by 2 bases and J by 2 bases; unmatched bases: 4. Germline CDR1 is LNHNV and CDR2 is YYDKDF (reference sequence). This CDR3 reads CATSRPTSGNQETQYF. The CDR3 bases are TGTGCCACCAGCAGACCGACTAGCGGGAATCAAGAGACCCAGTACTTC.

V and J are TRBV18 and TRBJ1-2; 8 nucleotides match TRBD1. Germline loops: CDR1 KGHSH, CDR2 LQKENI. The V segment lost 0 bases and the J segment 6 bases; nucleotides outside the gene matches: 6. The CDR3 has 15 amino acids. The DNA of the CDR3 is TGTGCCAGCTCACCACCCGTACAGGGGGACAATGGCTACACCTTC. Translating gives CASSPPVQGDNGYTF. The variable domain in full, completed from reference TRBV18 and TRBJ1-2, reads NAGVMQNPRHLVRRRGQEARLRCSPMKGHSHVYWYRQLPEEGLKFMVYLQKENIIDESGMPKERFSAEFPKEGPSILRIQQVVRGDSAAYFCASSPPVQGDNGYTFGSGTRLTVV.

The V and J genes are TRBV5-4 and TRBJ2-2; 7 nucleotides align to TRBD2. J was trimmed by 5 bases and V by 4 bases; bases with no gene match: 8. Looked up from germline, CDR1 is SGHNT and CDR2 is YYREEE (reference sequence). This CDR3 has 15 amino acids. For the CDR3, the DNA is TGTGCCAGCAGCACCGGGACCGGGGGGACCGGGGAGCTGTTTTTT. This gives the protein CASSTGTGGTGELFF.

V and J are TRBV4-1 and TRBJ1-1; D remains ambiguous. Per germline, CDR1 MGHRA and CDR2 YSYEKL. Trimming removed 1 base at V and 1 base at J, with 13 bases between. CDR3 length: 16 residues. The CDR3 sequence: CASSQGAADRNTEAFF. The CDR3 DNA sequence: TGCGCCAGCAGCCAAGGAGCGGCGGATAGGAACACTGAAGCTTTCTTT.

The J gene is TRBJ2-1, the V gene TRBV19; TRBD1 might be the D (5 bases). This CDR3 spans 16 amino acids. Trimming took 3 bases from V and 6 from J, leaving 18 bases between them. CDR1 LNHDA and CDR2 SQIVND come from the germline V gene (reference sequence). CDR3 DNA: TGTGCCAGTAGTATTGGTACTCGGGCTACAGGCAATGAGCAGTTCTTC. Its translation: CASSIGTRATGNEQFF.

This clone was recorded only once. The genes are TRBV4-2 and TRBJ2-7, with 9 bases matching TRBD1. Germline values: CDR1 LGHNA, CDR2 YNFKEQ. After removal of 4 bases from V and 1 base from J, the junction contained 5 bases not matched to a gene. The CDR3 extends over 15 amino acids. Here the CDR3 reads CASSPYGQGSYEQYF. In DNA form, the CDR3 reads TGTGCCAGCAGCCCGTATGGACAGGGGTCCTACGAGCAGTACTTC.

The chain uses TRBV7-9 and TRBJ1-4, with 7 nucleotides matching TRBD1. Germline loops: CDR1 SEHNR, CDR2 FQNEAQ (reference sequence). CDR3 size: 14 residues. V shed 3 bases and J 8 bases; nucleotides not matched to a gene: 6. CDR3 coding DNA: TGTGCCAGCAGCTTCAACAGGGGAGAAGAAAAACTGTTTTTT. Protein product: CASSFNRGEEKLFF.

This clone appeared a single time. The chain's CDR3 is CASSFGQGFGISWEQYF. The CDR3 DNA is TGTGCCAGCAGCTTTGGACAGGGGTTCGGAATTTCTTGGGAGCAGTACTTC. The chain combines TRBV4-2 with TRBJ2-7, with 9 bases lining up with TRBD1. The CDR3 is 17 residues long. Germline CDR1 is LGHNA and CDR2 is YNFKEQ. The V segment lost 5 bases and the J segment 7 bases; nucleotides outside the gene matches: 18.

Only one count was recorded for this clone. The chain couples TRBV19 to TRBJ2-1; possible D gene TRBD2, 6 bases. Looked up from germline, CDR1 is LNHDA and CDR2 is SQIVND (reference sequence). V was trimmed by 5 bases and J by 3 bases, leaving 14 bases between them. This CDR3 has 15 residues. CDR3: CASSPPGLYYNEQFF. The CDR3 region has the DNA TGTGCCAGTAGTCCTCCGGGACTTTACTACAATGAGCAGTTCTTC. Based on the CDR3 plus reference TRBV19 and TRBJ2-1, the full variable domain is DGGITQSPKYLFRKEGQNVTLSCEQNLNHDAMYWYRQDPGQGLRLIYYSQIVNDFQKGDIAEGYSVSREKKESFPLTVTSAQKNPTAFYLCASSPPGLYYNEQFFGPGTRLTVL.

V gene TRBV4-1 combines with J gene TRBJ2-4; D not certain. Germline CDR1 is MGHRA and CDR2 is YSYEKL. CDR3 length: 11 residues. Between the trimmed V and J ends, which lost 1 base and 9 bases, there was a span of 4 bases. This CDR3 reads CASSQGSIQYF. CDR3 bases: TGCGCCAGCAGCCAAGGGAGCATTCAGTACTTC.

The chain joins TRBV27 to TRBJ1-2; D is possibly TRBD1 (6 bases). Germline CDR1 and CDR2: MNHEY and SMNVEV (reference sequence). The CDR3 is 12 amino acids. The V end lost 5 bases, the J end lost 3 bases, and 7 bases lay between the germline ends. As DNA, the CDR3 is TGTGCCAGCAGTGGACAGTACTATGGCTACACCTTC. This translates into CASSGQYYGYTF.

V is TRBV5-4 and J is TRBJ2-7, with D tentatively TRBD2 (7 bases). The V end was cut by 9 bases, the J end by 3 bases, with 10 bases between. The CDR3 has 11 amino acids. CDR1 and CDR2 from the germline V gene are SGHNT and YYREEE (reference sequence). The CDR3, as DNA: TGTGCCAAGAGGGGGGGCTACGAGCAGTACTTC. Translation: CAKRGGYEQYF.

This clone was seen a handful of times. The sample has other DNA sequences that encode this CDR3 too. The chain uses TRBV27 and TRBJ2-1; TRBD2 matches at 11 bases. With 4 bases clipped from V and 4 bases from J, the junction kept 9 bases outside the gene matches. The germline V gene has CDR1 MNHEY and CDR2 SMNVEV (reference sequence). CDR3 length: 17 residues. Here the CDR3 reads CASSSPRTSGSYNEQFF. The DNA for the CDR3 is TGTGCCAGCAGTTCACCCAGGACTAGCGGGTCATACAATGAGCAGTTCTTC.

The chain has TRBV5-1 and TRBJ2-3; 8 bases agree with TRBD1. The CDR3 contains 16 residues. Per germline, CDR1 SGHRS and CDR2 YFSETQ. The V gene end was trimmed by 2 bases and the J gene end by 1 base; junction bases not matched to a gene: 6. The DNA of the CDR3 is TGCGCCAGCAGCTTCTCAGGGGGCTTGGGCACAGATACGCAGTATTTT. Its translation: CASSFSGGLGTDTQYF.

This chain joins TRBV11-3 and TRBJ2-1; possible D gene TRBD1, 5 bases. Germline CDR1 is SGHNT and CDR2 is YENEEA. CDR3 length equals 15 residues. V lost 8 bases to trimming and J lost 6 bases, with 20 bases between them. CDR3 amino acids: CASATGQSPLNEQFF. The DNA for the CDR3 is TGTGCCAGCGCTACTGGACAATCACCCCTCAATGAGCAGTTCTTC.

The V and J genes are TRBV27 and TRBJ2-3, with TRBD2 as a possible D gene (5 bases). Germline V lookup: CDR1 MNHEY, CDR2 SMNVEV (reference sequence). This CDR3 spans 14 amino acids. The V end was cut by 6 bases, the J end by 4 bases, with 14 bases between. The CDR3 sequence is CASSLRGAADTQYF. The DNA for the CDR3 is TGTGCCAGCAGCCTCCGGGGAGCCGCAGATACGCAGTATTTT.

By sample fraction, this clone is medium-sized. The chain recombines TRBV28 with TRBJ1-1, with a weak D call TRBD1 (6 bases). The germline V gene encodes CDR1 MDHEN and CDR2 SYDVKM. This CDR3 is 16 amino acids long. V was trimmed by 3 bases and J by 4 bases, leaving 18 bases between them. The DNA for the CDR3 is TGTGCCAGCAGTTTGAGCACAGGGCTAAGGAGCACTGAAGCTTTCTTT. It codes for CASSLSTGLRSTEAFF.